These 9 T cell receptor beta chains came from one sample sequenced in a study of identical twins. Using its own MiXCR run on the 5' RACE reads, TCRdb lists one record per CDR3 protein. The top ten hold about 0.98% of the sample, which has some 660,000 distinct CDR3 sequences, about 9.4% seen once. A further study also used this sample, focusing on yellow fever vaccine responses in identical twins.

Sequencing used PBMCs. The receptors stem from a woman younger than 30 in good health.

The J gene is TRBJ2-3, the V gene TRBV5-4; TRBD2 aligns across 10 bases. This CDR3 comprises 16 residues. The germline CDR1 and CDR2 sequences are SGHNT and YYREEE (reference sequence). Unmatched junction bases numbered 8, after V lost 2 bases and J lost 5 bases. This chain's CDR3 is CASSFGSGGAIDTQYF. CDR3 in DNA: TGTGCCAGCAGCTTTGGGAGCGGGGGGGCCATAGATACGCAGTATTTT.

This clonotype was picked up many times. This rearrangement joins TRBV7-9 to TRBJ2-3; 7 bases match TRBD2. Germline V lookup: CDR1 SEHNR, CDR2 FQNEAQ (reference sequence). The V and J ends lost 2 bases and 2 bases, in that order; junction bases with no gene match: 4. The CDR3 length is 15 residues. The CDR3 nucleotides read TGTGCCAGCAGCTTACGACTAGCAGACACAGATACGCAGTATTTT. Its protein is CASSLRLADTDTQYF.

The chain uses TRBV4-3 and TRBJ2-1; D is unclear. CDR1 and CDR2 from the germline V gene are LGHNA and YSLEER. V was trimmed by 0 bases and J by 8 bases, leaving 8 bases between them. The length of the CDR3 is 13 residues. The DNA of the CDR3 is TGCGCCAGCAGCCAAGAAGTCGCCGATGAGCAGTTCTTC. Translating it yields CASSQEVADEQFF.

This clonotype was found a few times. The chain recombines TRBV3-1 with TRBJ1-2, with unresolved D. Between the trimmed V and J ends, which lost 0 bases and 7 bases, there was a span of 9 bases. The CDR3 runs 13 residues. In germline, CDR1 is LGHDT, CDR2 YNNKEL (reference sequence). The CDR3, as DNA: TGTGCCAGCAGCCAAGACCGGGTCGTTGGCTACACCTTC. It yields the protein CASSQDRVVGYTF.

This clonotype has at least ten counts. The rearrangement joins TRBV7-8 to TRBJ2-1, with D hard to call. Germline V gene sequence: CDR1 SGHVS, CDR2 FQNEAQ. The CDR3 covers 14 residues. Trimming stripped 3 bases from V and 1 base from J, with 7 bases between. CDR3 nucleotides: TGTGCCAGCAGCTTTAGTCCTTCCTACAATGAGCAGTTCTTC. This gives the protein CASSFSPSYNEQFF.

The chain joins TRBV18 to TRBJ1-1; tentative D call: TRBD1 (5 bases). The CDR3 runs to 14 residues. Per germline, CDR1 KGHSH and CDR2 LQKENI. V lost 5 bases to trimming and J lost 4 bases, with 14 bases between them. The DNA of the CDR3 is TGTGCCAGCTCATTCACGGGGCAGGGCACTGAAGCTTTCTTT. Protein product: CASSFTGQGTEAFF.

In its sample, this clonotype was seen a few times. The rearrangement joins TRBV5-1 to TRBJ2-3; 9 bases are shared with TRBD1. From germline, CDR1 is SGHRS and CDR2 YFSETQ. This CDR3 spans 17 amino acids. J was trimmed by 3 bases and V by 0 bases; bases with no gene match: 8. The CDR3 is CASSLARDRAMTDTQYF. The CDR3 bases are TGCGCCAGCAGCTTGGCCCGGGACAGGGCGATGACAGATACGCAGTATTTT.

This clonotype turned up a few times. The chain couples TRBV5-1 to TRBJ2-5; TRBD2 matches at 8 bases. V trimming: 0 bases; J trimming: 5 bases; junction bases outside the gene matches: 18. CDR1 is SGHRS and CDR2 is YFSETQ in the germline V gene. CDR3 length: 19 amino acids. The CDR3, as DNA: TGCGCCAGCAGCTTGGTCGCGGGGGGCAACAATTCCCTCAATGAGACCCAGTACTTC. This encodes CASSLVAGGNNSLNETQYF.

This clonotype has ten or more counts. The CDR3 DNA reads TGCGCCAGCAGCGCCCCCCCCGGGACGGCAAGCACAGATACGCAGTATTTT. This encodes CASSAPPGTASTDTQYF. The J gene is TRBJ2-3, the V gene TRBV5-1; D may be TRBD1 or TRBD2 (5 bases each). The CDR3 sequence is 17 residues long. The germline CDR1 and CDR2 sequences are SGHRS and YFSETQ. With 4 bases removed from V and 0 bases from J, the gap between germline ends came to 18 bases.